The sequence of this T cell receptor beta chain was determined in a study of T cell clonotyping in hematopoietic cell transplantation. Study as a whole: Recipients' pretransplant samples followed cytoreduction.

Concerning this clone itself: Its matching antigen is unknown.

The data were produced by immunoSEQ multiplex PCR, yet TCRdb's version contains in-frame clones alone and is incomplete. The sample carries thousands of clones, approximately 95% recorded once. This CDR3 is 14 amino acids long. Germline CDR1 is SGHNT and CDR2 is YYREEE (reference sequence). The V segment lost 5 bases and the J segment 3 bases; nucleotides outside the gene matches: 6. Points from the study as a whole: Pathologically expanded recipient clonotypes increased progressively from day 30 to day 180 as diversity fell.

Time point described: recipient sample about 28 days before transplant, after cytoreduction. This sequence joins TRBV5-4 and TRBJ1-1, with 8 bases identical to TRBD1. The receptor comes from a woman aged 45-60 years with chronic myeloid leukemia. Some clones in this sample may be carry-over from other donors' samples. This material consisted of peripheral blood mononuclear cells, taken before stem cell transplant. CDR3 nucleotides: TGTGCCAGCAGACTGGACAGGGTTGACACTGAAGCTTTCTTT. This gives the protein CASRLDRVDTEAFF. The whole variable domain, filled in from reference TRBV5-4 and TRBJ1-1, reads ETGVTQSPTHLIKTRGQQVTLRCSSQSGHNTVSWYQQALGQGPQFIFQYYREEENGRGNFPPRFSGLQFPNYSSELNVNALELDDSALYLCASRLDRVDTEAFFGQGTRLTVV.